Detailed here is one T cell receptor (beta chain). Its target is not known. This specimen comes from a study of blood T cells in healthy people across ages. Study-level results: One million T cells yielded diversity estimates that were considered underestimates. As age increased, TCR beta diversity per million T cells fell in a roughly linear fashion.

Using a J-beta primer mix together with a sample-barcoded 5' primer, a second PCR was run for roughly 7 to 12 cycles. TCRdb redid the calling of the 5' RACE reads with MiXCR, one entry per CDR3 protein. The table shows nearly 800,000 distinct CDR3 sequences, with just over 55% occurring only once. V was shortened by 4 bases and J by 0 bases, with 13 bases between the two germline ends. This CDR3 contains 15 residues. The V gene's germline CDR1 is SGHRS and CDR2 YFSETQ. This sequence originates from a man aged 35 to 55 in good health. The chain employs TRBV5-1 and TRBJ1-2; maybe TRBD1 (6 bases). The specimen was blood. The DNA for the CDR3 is TGCGCCAGCAGCCCCGACAGGCGATCTAACTATGGCTACACCTTC. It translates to CASSPDRRSNYGYTF.